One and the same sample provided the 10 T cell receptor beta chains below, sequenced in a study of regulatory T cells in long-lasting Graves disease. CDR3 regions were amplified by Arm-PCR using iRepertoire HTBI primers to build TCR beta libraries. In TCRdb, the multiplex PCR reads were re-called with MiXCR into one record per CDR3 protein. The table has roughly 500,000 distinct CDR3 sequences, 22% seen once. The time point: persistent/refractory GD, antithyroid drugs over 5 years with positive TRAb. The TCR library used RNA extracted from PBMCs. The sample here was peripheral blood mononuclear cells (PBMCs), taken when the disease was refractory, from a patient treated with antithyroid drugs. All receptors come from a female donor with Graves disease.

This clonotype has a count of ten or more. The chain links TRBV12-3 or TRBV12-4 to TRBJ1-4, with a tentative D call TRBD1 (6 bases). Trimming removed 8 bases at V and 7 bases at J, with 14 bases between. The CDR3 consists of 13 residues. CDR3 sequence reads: CASSRGQAEKLFF. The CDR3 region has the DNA TGTGCCAGCTCACGGGGGCAGGCTGAAAAACTGTTTTTT.

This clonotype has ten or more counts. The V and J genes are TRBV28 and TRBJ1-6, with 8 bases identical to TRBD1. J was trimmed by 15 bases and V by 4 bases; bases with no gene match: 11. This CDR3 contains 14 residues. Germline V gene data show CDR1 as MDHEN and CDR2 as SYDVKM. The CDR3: CASSSRNQGAHLHF. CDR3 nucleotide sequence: TGTGCCAGCAGTTCGAGGAACCAGGGGGCTCACCTCCACTTT.

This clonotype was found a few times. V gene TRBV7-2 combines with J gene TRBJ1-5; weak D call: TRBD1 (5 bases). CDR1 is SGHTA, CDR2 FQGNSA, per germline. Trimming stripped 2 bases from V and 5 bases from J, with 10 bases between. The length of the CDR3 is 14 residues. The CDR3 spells CASSLYRSDQPQHF. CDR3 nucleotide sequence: TGTGCCAGCAGCTTATACAGGTCCGATCAGCCCCAGCATTTT. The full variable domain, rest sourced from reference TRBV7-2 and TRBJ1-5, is GAGVSQSPSNKVTEKGKDVELRCDPISGHTALYWYRQSLGQGLEFLIYFQGNSAPDKSGLPSDRFSAERTGGSVSTLTIQRTQQEDSAVYLCASSLYRSDQPQHFGDGTRLSIL.

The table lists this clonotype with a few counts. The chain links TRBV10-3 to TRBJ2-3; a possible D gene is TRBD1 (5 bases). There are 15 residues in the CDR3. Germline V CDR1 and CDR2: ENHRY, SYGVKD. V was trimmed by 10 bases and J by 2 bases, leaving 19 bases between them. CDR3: CATSKGILPTDTQYF. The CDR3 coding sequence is TGTGCCACCAGCAAGGGGATTCTACCCACAGATACGCAGTATTTT.

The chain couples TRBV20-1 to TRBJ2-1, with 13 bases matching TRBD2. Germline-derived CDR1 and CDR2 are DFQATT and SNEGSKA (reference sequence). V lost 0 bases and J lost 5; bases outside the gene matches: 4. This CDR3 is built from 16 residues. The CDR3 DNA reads TGCAGTGCTAGAGATCCCGGGACTAGCGGGGACAATGAGCAGTTCTTC. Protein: CSARDPGTSGDNEQFF.

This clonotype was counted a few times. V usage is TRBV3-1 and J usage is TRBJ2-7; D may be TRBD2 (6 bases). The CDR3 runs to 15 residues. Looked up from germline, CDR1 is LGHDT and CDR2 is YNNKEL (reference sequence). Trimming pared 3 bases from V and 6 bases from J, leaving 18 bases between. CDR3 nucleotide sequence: TGTGCCAGCAGCCACGCCACGGGACTCCACCGCGAGCAGTACTTC. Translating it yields CASSHATGLHREQYF.

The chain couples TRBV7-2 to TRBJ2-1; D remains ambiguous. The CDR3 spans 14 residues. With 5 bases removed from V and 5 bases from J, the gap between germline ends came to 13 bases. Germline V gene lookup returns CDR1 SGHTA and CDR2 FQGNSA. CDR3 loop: CASSRTAINNEQFF. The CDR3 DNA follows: TGTGCCAGCAGCAGAACAGCGATAAACAATGAGCAGTTCTTC. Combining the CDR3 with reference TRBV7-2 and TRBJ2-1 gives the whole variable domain GAGVSQSPSNKVTEKGKDVELRCDPISGHTALYWYRQSLGQGLEFLIYFQGNSAPDKSGLPSDRFSAERTGGSVSTLTIQRTQQEDSAVYLCASSRTAINNEQFFGPGTRLTVL.

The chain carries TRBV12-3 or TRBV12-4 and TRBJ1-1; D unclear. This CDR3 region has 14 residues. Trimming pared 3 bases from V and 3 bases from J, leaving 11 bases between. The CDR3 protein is CASSFSGADTEAFF. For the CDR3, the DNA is TGTGCCAGCAGTTTTTCCGGCGCCGACACTGAAGCTTTCTTT.

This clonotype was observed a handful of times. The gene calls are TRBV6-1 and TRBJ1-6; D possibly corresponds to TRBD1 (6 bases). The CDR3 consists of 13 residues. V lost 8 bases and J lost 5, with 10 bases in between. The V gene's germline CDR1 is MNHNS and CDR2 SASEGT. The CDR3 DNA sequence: TGTGCCAGCCGCAGGGGCGATAATTCACCCCTCCACTTT. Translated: CASRRGDNSPLHF.

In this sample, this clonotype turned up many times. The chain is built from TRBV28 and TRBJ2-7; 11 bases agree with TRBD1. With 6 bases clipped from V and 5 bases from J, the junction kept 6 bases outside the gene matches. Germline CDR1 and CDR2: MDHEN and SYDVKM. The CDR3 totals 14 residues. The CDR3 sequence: CASRRGQGAHEQYF. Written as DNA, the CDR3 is TGTGCCAGCAGGCGAGGACAGGGGGCCCACGAGCAGTACTTC.